Presented here are 27 T cell receptor beta chains from one specimen sequenced in a study of shared clonotypes between healthy human individuals. Sequencing was performed with immunoSEQ multiplex PCR; in TCRdb, only in-frame clones are kept and a portion is missing. The sample lists around 600,000 clones; 85% to 95% were seen once. Naive CD8 cells, CD45RO-negative and positively selected for CCR7, excluded terminally differentiated effector memory CD45RA+ cells. The sequenced sample consisted of naive CD8+ T cells sorted from blood. These TCRs come from a woman aged 25 to 39 in good health.

Concerning this clone itself: Additional DNA sequences in this sample encode the identical CDR3. The chain joins TRBV28 to TRBJ2-3; D gene unclear. Trimming pared 1 base from V and 0 bases from J, leaving 5 bases between. The CDR3 sequence is 14 residues long. Germline V gives CDR1 MDHEN, CDR2 SYDVKM. The CDR3 loop is CASSLSSSTDTQYF. The CDR3 region has the DNA TGTGCCAGCAGTTTATCCTCTAGCACAGATACGCAGTATTTT.

The J gene is TRBJ1-1, the V gene TRBV27; D unclear. This CDR3 contains 12 residues. Germline V lookup: CDR1 MNHEY, CDR2 SMNVEV (reference sequence). Between the trimmed V and J ends, which lost 6 bases and 0 bases, there was a span of 5 bases. CDR3 bases: TGTGCCAGCAGGCGTTTGAACACTGAAGCTTTCTTT. Its protein product is CASRRLNTEAFF.

The chain carries TRBV2 and TRBJ2-7; no clear D. V was cut by 8 bases and J by 4 bases, with 6 bases left in between. Germline V CDR1 and CDR2: SNHLY, FYNNEI. The CDR3 has 10 residues. In DNA, the CDR3 is TGTGCCAGCCAGGAATACGAGCAGTACTTC. Protein sequence: CASQEYEQYF.

The V call is TRBV27, the J call TRBJ1-5; possibly TRBD1 for D (6 bases). The germline V and J ends were trimmed by 6 bases and 3 bases, with 18 bases remaining between them. The CDR3 is 16 amino acids. Looked up from germline, CDR1 is MNHEY and CDR2 is SMNVEV (reference sequence). CDR3 DNA: TGTGCCAGCAGACAGGGAGGCGAGTGGGTCAATCAGCCCCAGCATTTT. It translates to CASRQGGEWVNQPQHF.

The rearrangement links TRBV7-8 to TRBJ1-2; 11 positions agree with TRBD1. The CDR3 has 16 amino acids. Trimming at V came to 7 bases and at J to 6 bases, leaving 13 bases not matched to a gene. Germline V gene lookup returns CDR1 SGHVS and CDR2 FQNEAQ. CDR3: CASTSNTGTGGNGYTF. As DNA, the CDR3 is TGTGCCAGCACTTCTAATACCGGGACAGGGGGTAATGGCTACACCTTC.

The gene calls are TRBV27 and TRBJ1-1; D is uncertain. V was trimmed by 5 bases and J by 1 base, leaving 8 bases between them. The germline V gene encodes CDR1 MNHEY and CDR2 SMNVEV (reference sequence). The CDR3 extends over 13 amino acids. CDR3 bases: TGTGCCAGCAGTCTGGGCAAGAACACTGAAGCTTTCTTT. This encodes CASSLGKNTEAFF.

The chain employs TRBV6-6 and TRBJ1-1, with D possibly TRBD1 on 5 matching bases. This CDR3 contains 15 residues. Trimming pared 4 bases from V and 3 bases from J, leaving 15 bases between. Germline loops: CDR1 MNHNY, CDR2 SVGAGI (reference sequence). CDR3 DNA: TGTGCCAGCAGTTCCACAGGTTATGGTGACACTGAAGCTTTCTTT. The encoded protein is CASSSTGYGDTEAFF.

The V gene is TRBV10-3, the J gene TRBJ1-1, with 7 bases identical to TRBD1. CDR3 size: 14 residues. Per germline, CDR1 ENHRY and CDR2 SYGVKD. The J segment lost 1 base and the V segment lost 3 bases, leaving 2 bases of the junction unmatched. DNA of the CDR3: TGTGCCATCAGTGAAACAGGGGAGAACACTGAAGCTTTCTTT. It translates to CAISETGENTEAFF.

The rearrangement joins TRBV2 to TRBJ2-1; 10 positions match TRBD2. The CDR3 is made up of 11 amino acids. CDR1 and CDR2 (germline): SNHLY, FYNNEI. The junction had 0 bases not matched to a gene; V was cut back by 9 bases and J by 7 bases. CDR3 nucleotide sequence: TGTGCCAGGGGACTAGCGAATGAGCAGTTCTTC. Amino acids: CARGLANEQFF.

The chain combines TRBV19 with TRBJ1-2; no clear D. The ends were cut back, 7 bases at V and 2 bases at J, with 5 bases in the middle. Germline V CDR1 and CDR2: LNHDA, SQIVND (reference sequence). The CDR3 is 11 residues long. The chain's CDR3 is CASTQNYGYTF. DNA for the CDR3: TGTGCCAGTACCCAGAACTATGGCTACACCTTC. The full variable domain, its missing parts supplied by reference TRBV19 and TRBJ1-2, is DGGITQSPKYLFRKEGQNVTLSCEQNLNHDAMYWYRQDPGQGLRLIYYSQIVNDFQKGDIAEGYSVSREKKESFPLTVTSAQKNPTAFYLCASTQNYGYTFGSGTRLTVV.

V gene TRBV13 combines with J gene TRBJ2-7; 7 positions match TRBD2. The CDR3 runs to 13 residues. The germline gives CDR1 PRHDT, CDR2 FYEKMQ (reference sequence). With V trimmed by 6 bases and J by 5 bases, 7 bases remained unmatched. CDR3 protein: CASRTASGDEQYF. The CDR3 DNA is TGTGCCAGCAGAACGGCGAGCGGGGACGAGCAGTACTTC.

The J gene is TRBJ1-1, the V gene TRBV5-6; 7 bases are shared with TRBD1. Losses at the gene ends were 3 bases for V and 7 bases for J; bases not matched to a gene: 9. This CDR3 region has 14 residues. CDR1 and CDR2 (germline): SGHDT, YYEEEE. CDR3 in DNA: TGTGCCAGCAGCTGGGGTGACAGGGTGGGTGAAGCTTTCTTT. It codes for CASSWGDRVGEAFF.

The chain employs TRBV15 and TRBJ1-1, with D unresolved. Trimming shortened V by 1 base and J by 5 bases, and 11 bases separated the two germline ends. The CDR3 has 14 residues. The V gene's germline CDR1 is LNHNV and CDR2 YYDKDF (reference sequence). CDR3 coding DNA: TGTGCCACCAGCAGAGGGTTCGGAGAAACTGAAGCTTTCTTT. Protein: CATSRGFGETEAFF.

This clone occurred once. The chain uses TRBV27 and TRBJ2-1; 14 bases fit TRBD2. CDR3 length: 16 residues. V lost 6 bases, J lost 6 bases, and 7 bases stayed unmatched. Germline V CDR1 and CDR2: MNHEY, SMNVEV (reference sequence). The CDR3 protein is CASRRLAGGPVNEQFF. Here the CDR3 DNA reads TGTGCCAGCAGACGACTAGCGGGAGGGCCTGTCAATGAGCAGTTCTTC.

The V call is TRBV27, the J call TRBJ2-7, with 13 positions matching TRBD2. Germline CDR1 is MNHEY and CDR2 is SMNVEV (reference sequence). Trimming took 5 bases from V and 7 from J; bases not matched to a gene: 5. The CDR3 is 14 amino acids. The CDR3 is CASSPGTSGTEQYF. CDR3 bases: TGTGCCAGCAGTCCCGGGACTAGCGGGACTGAGCAGTACTTC.

This clone was detected once. In the same sample, other DNA sequences code for this CDR3. The rearrangement uses TRBV5-4 and TRBJ2-7; 10 bases map to TRBD2. Germline CDR1 SGHNT, CDR2 YYREEE (reference sequence). V dropped 1 base and J dropped 4; count of bases not matched to a gene: 8. The CDR3 contains 16 residues. Written as DNA, the CDR3 is TGTGCCAGCAGCTTGTCCTACGGACTAGCGGTTTACGAGCAGTACTTC. This codes for CASSLSYGLAVYEQYF.

V is TRBV19 and J is TRBJ1-5, with D maybe TRBD1 (6 bases). This CDR3 comprises 17 residues. Germline CDR1 and CDR2: LNHDA and SQIVND (reference sequence). Trimming took 3 bases from V and 1 from J, leaving 16 bases between them. The CDR3 loop is CASSITGLVGSNQPQHF. The CDR3, as DNA: TGTGCCAGTAGTATTACAGGGCTGGTAGGGAGCAATCAGCCCCAGCATTTT. The full variable domain, in which reference TRBV19 and TRBJ1-5 provide the parts outside the CDR3, is DGGITQSPKYLFRKEGQNVTLSCEQNLNHDAMYWYRQDPGQGLRLIYYSQIVNDFQKGDIAEGYSVSREKKESFPLTVTSAQKNPTAFYLCASSITGLVGSNQPQHFGDGTRLSIL.

This clone was detected once. This chain connects TRBV27 to TRBJ2-7, with 7 bases matching TRBD2. Germline V gene lookup returns CDR1 MNHEY and CDR2 SMNVEV (reference sequence). CDR3 length: 18 residues. V shed 3 bases, J shed 3 bases, and the junction held 17 bases outside the gene matches. DNA for the CDR3: TGTGCCAGCAGTTTTCGGGCCCCCCCGTGGGAGGGTAGCTACGAGCAGTACTTC. Protein sequence: CASSFRAPPWEGSYEQYF.

The V and J genes are TRBV4-1 and TRBJ2-5; 7 nucleotides align to TRBD2. The end of the DNA fits TRBJ2-7 better, so the J call may be wrong. The germline CDR1 and CDR2 sequences are MGHRA and YSYEKL. The CDR3 totals 16 residues. CDR3 sequence: CASSQGLGLAVYEQYF. The CDR3 nucleotides read TGCGCCAGCAGCCAAGGCCTGGGGCTAGCGGTCTACGAGCAGTACTTC.

V and J are TRBV7-6 and TRBJ1-1; D perhaps matches TRBD1 (5 bases). Germline V gene data show CDR1 as SGHVS and CDR2 as FNYEAQ. V was trimmed by 5 bases and J by 1 base, leaving 8 bases between them. CDR3 length: 13 amino acids. CDR3 DNA: TGTGCCAGCAGCCCCGGACAGAACACTGAAGCTTTCTTT. It specifies CASSPGQNTEAFF.

This sequence joins TRBV27 and TRBJ1-1; 11 bases map to TRBD1. The germline gives CDR1 MNHEY, CDR2 SMNVEV (reference sequence). Trimming cost V 7 bases and J 3 bases; bases outside gene matches: 4. The CDR3 contains 14 residues. CDR3 sequence: CASTTGQGDTEAFF. Written as DNA, the CDR3 is TGTGCCAGCACCACGGGACAGGGGGACACTGAAGCTTTCTTT.

The chain carries TRBV29-1 and TRBJ2-7, with D possibly TRBD2 on 5 matching bases. Trimming cost V 1 base and J 4 bases, with 11 bases left between them. The germline gives CDR1 SQVTM, CDR2 ANQGSEA. The CDR3 covers 13 residues. Here the CDR3 DNA reads TGCAGCGTTGAAGGAGGGAGAGCATACGAGCAGTACTTC. This encodes CSVEGGRAYEQYF.

J is TRBJ2-7 and V is TRBV27; 8 bases line up with TRBD1. This CDR3 is built from 17 residues. Germline V gives CDR1 MNHEY, CDR2 SMNVEV (reference sequence). V lost 5 bases to trimming and J lost 7 bases; unmatched junction nucleotides: 19. Here the CDR3 DNA reads TGTGCCAGCAGTACCCGCGAAACTACAGGGGGTATGTGGGAGCAGTACTTC. Protein: CASSTRETTGGMWEQYF.

In its sample, this clone was seen once. J is TRBJ1-1 and V is TRBV6-6; D remains ambiguous. The CDR3 is 13 amino acids. Looked up from germline, CDR1 is MNHNY and CDR2 is SVGAGI (reference sequence). With 4 bases removed from V and 7 bases from J, the gap between germline ends came to 13 bases. The CDR3 protein is CASSSKIWDEAFF. The CDR3 region has the DNA TGTGCCAGCAGTTCGAAGATCTGGGATGAAGCTTTCTTT.

CDR3 sequence reads: CASSRRPSGRASYEQYF. Here the CDR3 DNA reads TGTGCCAGCAGCCGAAGGCCTAGCGGGAGGGCCTCCTACGAGCAGTACTTC. V is TRBV7-8 and J is TRBJ2-7; 12 nucleotides line up with TRBD2. The CDR3 is made up of 17 amino acids. V lost 5 bases and J lost 0; bases outside the gene matches: 8. The germline V gene encodes CDR1 SGHVS and CDR2 FQNEAQ.

As DNA, the CDR3 is TGTGCCAGCAATTACCTGGCGGCCCTTATCAATGAGCAGTTCTTC. It specifies CASNYLAALINEQFF. This chain connects TRBV7-9 to TRBJ2-1; D ambiguous. Trimming removed 7 bases from V and 6 bases from J, with 19 bases in between. The CDR3 totals 15 residues. Germline V gene sequence: CDR1 SEHNR, CDR2 FQNEAQ (reference sequence).

The chain links TRBV4-1 to TRBJ2-2; TRBD1 aligns across 8 bases. V gave up 0 bases and J gave up 6 bases; unmatched junction bases: 9. CDR3 length: 17 amino acids. Germline CDR1 MGHRA, CDR2 YSYEKL. For the CDR3, the DNA is TGCGCCAGCAGCCAAGAGGGACAGGCTTTAGGTTCCGGGGAGCTGTTTTTT. It encodes CASSQEGQALGSGELFF.